A selection of T cell receptor beta chains follows, all from one sample in a study of T cell responses to AZD1222 COVID-19 vaccine. Sequencing was performed with immunoSEQ multiplex PCR; in TCRdb, only in-frame clones are kept and a portion is missing. The table has 140,000 or so clones, 80% to 90% seen once. Sample: peripheral blood, taken on day 0 of AZD1222 vaccination. Receptor source: an adult in good health. The CDR3 runs from the conserved cysteine through the conserved F or W. The order of the fields is D gene, clone size, V gene, J gene, CDR3 protein, CDR3 DNA. A D gene is named only where the DNA matches it firmly. Rows may omit the clone size; those that give it use once, few, many or a size class.

TRBD1	.	TRBV7-9	TRBJ2-7	CASSLVGADRAYEQYF	TGTGCCAGCAGCTTAGTCGGTGCGGACAGGGCCTACGAGCAGTACTTC
.	.	TRBV29-1	TRBJ1-5	CSALQGEGNQPQHF	TGCAGCGCCCTACAGGGTGAGGGCAATCAGCCCCAGCATTTT
.	.	TRBV19	TRBJ1-3	CASTLGQNSGNTIYF	TGTGCCAGTACCCTGGGGCAGAACTCTGGAAACACCATATATTTT
.	.	TRBV13	TRBJ1-2	CASSQSGGIYGYTF	TGTGCCAGCAGCCAATCGGGCGGCATCTATGGCTACACCTTC
.	once	TRBV6-5	TRBJ2-3	CASSSGTYSTDTQYF	TGTGCCAGCAGTTCCGGGACGTACAGCACAGATACGCAGTATTTT
.	.	TRBV28	TRBJ2-7	CASTAQGYEQYF	TGTGCCAGCACCGCCCAGGGCTACGAGCAGTACTTC
TRBD1	.	TRBV19	TRBJ1-1	CASSIVGAGGAAFF	TGTGCCAGTAGTATAGTGGGGGCAGGGGGCGCGGCTTTCTTT
TRBD1	.	TRBV10-3	TRBJ1-2	CAISDGTAYYGYTF	TGTGCCATCAGTGACGGGACAGCCTACTATGGCTACACCTTC
.	once	TRBV5-1	TRBJ2-7	CASSLSGSSYEQYF	TGCGCCAGCAGCTTGTCCGGGAGCTCCTACGAGCAGTACTTC
.	.	TRBV10-3	TRBJ2-3	CAIGGTSTDTQYF	TGTGCCATCGGTGGGACTAGCACAGATACGCAGTATTTT
.	.	TRBV18	TRBJ2-5	CASSLTVETQYF	TGTGCCAGCTCGCTCACCGTGGAGACCCAGTACTTC
.	.	TRBV19	TRBJ1-1	CASSRGYTEAFF	TGTGCCAGTAGTAGGGGGTACACTGAAGCTTTCTTT
.	.	TRBV3-1/TRBV3-2	TRBJ2-1	CASSQLPGVSLGLPGGPDNEQFF	TGTGCCAGCAGCCAACTCCCGGGTGTTAGCCTGGGTCTTCCGGGGGGCCCGGACAATGAGCAGTTCTTC
.	.	TRBV18	TRBJ1-1	CASSPPWGEMNTEAFF	TGTGCCAGCTCACCACCGTGGGGGGAAATGAACACTGAAGCTTTCTTT
.	.	TRBV11-3	TRBJ1-3	CASSLDGSSGNTIYF	TGTGCCAGCAGCTTAGACGGTTCCTCTGGAAACACCATATATTTT
.	.	TRBV19	TRBJ2-2	CASSIRVPTGELFF	TGTGCCAGTAGTATCCGCGTACCCACCGGGGAGCTGTTTTTT
.	.	TRBV28	TRBJ1-4	CASSLPRGHWDEKLFF	TGTGCCAGCAGTCTCCCCCGGGGCCATTGGGATGAAAAACTGTTTTTT
TRBD1	.	TRBV3-1/TRBV3-2	TRBJ1-5	CASRQGNSNQPQHF	TGTGCCAGCAGACAGGGGAATAGCAATCAGCCCCAGCATTTT
.	.	TRBV28	TRBJ1-1	CASSLGTEAFF	TGTGCCAGCAGTTTAGGCACTGAAGCTTTCTTT
TRBD1	.	TRBV19	TRBJ2-1	CASSGGSYNEQFF	TGTGCCAGTTCAGGGGGCAGCTACAATGAGCAGTTCTTC
.	.	TRBV19	TRBJ2-7	CASSIRNSYEQYF	TGTGCCAGTAGTATTCGGAACTCCTACGAGCAGTACTTC
.	.	TRBV5-1	TRBJ2-6	CASSQGPTSGANVLTF	TGCGCCAGCAGCCAGGGACCCACCTCTGGGGCCAACGTCCTGACTTTC
.	.	TRBV2	TRBJ2-7	CASSDPWGATYEQYF	TGTGCCAGCAGTGATCCGTGGGGGGCTACCTACGAGCAGTACTTC
TRBD2	.	TRBV5-1	TRBJ2-3	CASSLPTSGGSDTQYF	TGCGCCAGCAGCTTGCCGACTAGCGGAGGCTCAGATACGCAGTATTTT
.	.	TRBV4-2	TRBJ2-7	CASSQDTGTSYEQYF	TGTGCCAGCAGCCAAGATACAGGGACATCCTACGAGCAGTACTTC
.	.	TRBV10-3	TRBJ1-2	CAISETGYGYTF	TGTGCCATCAGTGAGACGGGTTATGGCTACACCTTC
.	.	TRBV11-2	TRBJ1-3	CASSSLEALGLNTIYF	TGTGCCAGCAGCTCGTTAGAAGCCCTAGGCCTAAACACCATATATTTT
.	.	TRBV28	TRBJ2-2	CASSFRTTNTGELFF	TGTGCCAGCAGCTTTCGGACCACGAACACCGGGGAGCTGTTTTTT
.	.	TRBV5-4	TRBJ2-5	CASSAPGGEGTQYF	TGTGCCAGCAGCGCCCCAGGGGGGGAAGGGACCCAGTACTTC
.	few	TRBV9	TRBJ1-1	CASSVVGTAEAFF	TGTGCCAGCAGCGTAGTAGGGACCGCTGAAGCTTTCTTT
.	once	TRBV6-4	TRBJ2-3	CASSPEGFTDTQYF	TGTGCCAGCAGTCCCGAAGGCTTCACAGATACGCAGTATTTT
.	.	TRBV9	TRBJ2-3	CASSVGVASTDTQYF	TGTGCCAGCAGCGTAGGGGTGGCCAGCACAGATACGCAGTATTTT
.	.	TRBV11-2	TRBJ1-5	CASSLGLNQPQHF	TGTGCCAGCAGCTTAGGCCTTAATCAGCCCCAGCATTTT
TRBD1	once	TRBV18	TRBJ1-2	CASSQPRDRDYGYTF	TGTGCCAGCTCACAACCCCGGGACAGAGACTATGGCTACACCTTC
TRBD1	.	TRBV7-8	TRBJ1-5	CASSIQGARNQPQHF	TGTGCCAGCAGCATACAGGGGGCGCGAAATCAGCCCCAGCATTTT
TRBD2	.	TRBV5-1	TRBJ2-7	CASSPGLSGNSYEQYF	TGCGCCAGCAGCCCAGGACTTAGCGGGAACTCCTACGAGCAGTACTTC
TRBD2	.	TRBV5-4	TRBJ2-7	CASSYPEGGSHEQYF	TGTGCCAGCAGCTACCCGGAGGGAGGGTCCCACGAGCAGTACTTC
.	.	TRBV19	TRBJ1-3	CASISWNTIYF	TGTGCCAGTATCTCCTGGAACACCATATATTTT
.	.	TRBV18	TRBJ1-5	CASSPGGEGQPQHF	TGTGCCAGCTCACCAGGAGGGGAAGGTCAGCCCCAGCATTTT
.	.	TRBV7-2	TRBJ2-1	CASSLRSGPRGNEQFF	TGTGCCAGCAGCTTAAGGAGCGGGCCCCGCGGGAATGAGCAGTTCTTC
.	.	TRBV4-2	TRBJ1-2	CASSQESAFQGSGYTF	TGTGCCAGCAGCCAAGAGTCGGCTTTTCAGGGTAGTGGCTACACCTTC
TRBD2	once	TRBV2	TRBJ2-7	CASSDGLGANEQYF	TGTGCCAGCAGCGACGGACTAGGAGCCAACGAGCAGTACTTC
.	.	TRBV6-6	TRBJ1-2	CASSHHPVGRGRGGYTF	TGTGCCAGCAGTCACCACCCTGTTGGCAGGGGAAGAGGTGGCTACACCTTC
.	few	TRBV9	TRBJ1-2	CASTSRGSGYTF	TGTGCCAGCACCTCAAGGGGCTCTGGCTACACCTTC
TRBD1	once	TRBV24-1	TRBJ2-1	CATSARTGGVGEQFF	TGTGCCACCAGTGCAAGGACAGGGGGAGTGGGTGAGCAGTTCTTC
TRBD1	.	TRBV5-1	TRBJ1-1	CASTDTWQGAREAFF	TGCGCCAGCACCGACACCTGGCAGGGGGCCCGTGAAGCTTTCTTT
.	.	TRBV6-5	TRBJ1-1	CASSYSSGDTEAFF	TGTGCCAGCAGTTACTCGTCGGGAGACACTGAAGCTTTCTTT
.	.	TRBV21-1	TRBJ1-5	CASSLRTGLSNQPQHF	TGTGCCAGCAGCCTACGGACAGGGCTGAGCAATCAGCCCCAGCATTTT
TRBD1	.	TRBV27	TRBJ2-1	CASSTTSGTGLGNEQFF	TGTGCCAGCAGTACCACCTCCGGGACAGGGTTAGGCAATGAGCAGTTCTTC
TRBD1	.	TRBV9	TRBJ2-4	CASSDGTGLLGNIQYF	TGTGCCAGCAGCGATGGGACAGGGTTACTCGGAAACATTCAGTACTTC
TRBD2	few	TRBV4-2	TRBJ2-7	CASSQVGGRFHEQYF	TGTGCCAGCAGCCAAGTGGGAGGGAGGTTCCACGAGCAGTACTTC
TRBD2	.	TRBV7-8	TRBJ2-3	CASRHRVGLAGVTDTQYF	TGTGCCAGCAGGCACCGTGTAGGACTAGCGGGAGTAACAGATACGCAGTATTTT
.	.	TRBV7-2	TRBJ2-2	CARLEANTGELFF	TGTGCCAGACTAGAAGCGAACACCGGGGAGCTGTTTTTT
.	once	TRBV6-5	TRBJ2-1	CASSWGDKTYNEQFF	TGTGCCAGCAGTTGGGGGGACAAGACCTACAATGAGCAGTTCTTC
.	once	TRBV4-2	TRBJ1-2	CASSQESSYGYTF	TGTGCCAGCAGCCAAGAGTCCAGCTATGGCTACACCTTC